These T cell receptor beta chains were read from a single sample in a study of identical twins. TCRdb ran MiXCR on the 5' RACE reads and lists one entry per CDR3 protein. This sample has approximately 590,000 distinct CDR3 sequences, with approximately 9.6% found just once. In addition, the sample was reused for a study of yellow fever vaccine responses in identical twins.

Sequencing was performed on PBMCs. The source of these receptors is a woman between 18 and 29 years old in good health. Both conserved end residues are part of each CDR3. The D gene is left open where the match is weak. Not every row has a clone size; where given, it reads once, few, many or a size class.

>TRBD1|few|TRBJ2-7|TRBV7-8
CASSPGQGEGREQYF
TGTGCCAGCAGCCCAGGACAGGGTGAGGGTCGAGAGCAGTACTTC
>TRBD2|-|TRBJ2-1|TRBV29-1
CSVLTSGRPHEQFF
TGCAGCGTGCTAACTAGCGGGAGGCCCCATGAGCAGTTCTTC
>-|-|TRBJ2-3|TRBV5-1
CASSLAGISDTQYF
TGCGCCAGCAGCTTGGCCGGGATTTCAGATACGCAGTATTTT
>-|many|TRBJ2-3|TRBV4-1
CASSGGDSSTDTQYF
TGCGCCAGCAGCGGGGGAGATTCTAGCACAGATACGCAGTATTTT
>-|-|TRBJ2-5|TRBV7-2
CASSLGGSLWETQYF
TGTGCCAGCAGCTTAGGGGGTAGCCTGTGGGAGACCCAGTACTTC
>-|-|TRBJ2-2|TRBV29-1
CSVGWVTGELFF
TGCAGCGTTGGGTGGGTCACCGGGGAGCTGTTTTTT
>TRBD1|few|TRBJ1-2|TRBV5-1
CASSLPGQGFGYTF
TGCGCCAGCAGCTTGCCTGGACAGGGCTTTGGCTACACCTTC
>TRBD1|few|TRBJ2-7|TRBV7-8
CASSQGAKNYEQYF
TGTGCCAGCAGCCAGGGGGCAAAAAACTACGAGCAGTACTTC
>TRBD2|-|TRBJ2-3|TRBV5-1
CASSKGTSGLGDTQYF
TGCGCCAGCAGCAAGGGGACTAGCGGACTGGGCGATACGCAGTATTTT
>-|many|TRBJ2-1|TRBV19
CASSIVGSVSYNEQFF
TGTGCCAGTAGTATAGTGGGGAGCGTCTCCTACAATGAGCAGTTCTTC
>-|few|TRBJ1-2|TRBV29-1
CSVETRDHYGYTF
TGCAGCGTTGAAACGCGGGACCACTATGGCTACACCTTC
>TRBD1|few|TRBJ2-7|TRBV20-1
CSARDRDRGHEQYF
TGCAGTGCTAGAGATCGGGACAGGGGCCACGAGCAGTACTTC
>-|many|TRBJ1-1|TRBV3-1
CASSQATGDTEAFF
TGTGCCAGCAGCCAAGCCACGGGGGACACTGAAGCTTTCTTT
>-|many|TRBJ2-1|TRBV20-1
CSAHHTYNEQFF
TGCAGTGCCCATCATACCTACAATGAGCAGTTCTTC
>-|few|TRBJ2-7|TRBV11-1
CASSPPTPPGPLEPYEQYF
TGTGCCAGCAGCCCTCCGACCCCTCCAGGGCCCCTTGAGCCTTACGAGCAGTACTTC
>-|many|TRBJ2-1|TRBV29-1
CSVRGAGYNEQFF
TGCAGCGTTAGGGGGGCGGGCTACAATGAGCAGTTCTTC
>TRBD2|-|TRBJ2-1|TRBV7-9
CASSLRVSGGPGDEQFF
TGTGCCAGCAGCTTACGTGTTAGCGGGGGCCCCGGAGATGAGCAGTTCTTC
>-|few|TRBJ2-7|TRBV4-2
CASSLHSGAAADGREQYF
TGTGCCAGCAGCCTCCATTCCGGCGCGGCAGCCGACGGCCGCGAGCAGTACTTC